This T cell receptor (beta chain) was sequenced in a study of neurological immune-mediated disorders. Broader study findings: There were no CDR3 amino acid sequences shared by expanded clones across subjects, a result suggesting private repertoires in all groups. None of the features examined (clinical or MRI) was associated with the multiple sclerosis repertoire cluster. The study found the most TCR clonal expansion in HTLV-1-associated myelopathy and the least in multiple sclerosis, below healthy controls.

The authors made cDNA by 5'RACE with 10-nucleotide random UMIs. MiXCR was run by TCRdb on the 5' RACE reads, yielding one entry per CDR3 protein. The sample lists fewer than 65,000 distinct CDR3 sequences; roughly 4.3% were seen once. The germline V and J ends were trimmed by 0 bases and 6 bases, with 8 bases remaining between them. This CDR3 spans 13 amino acids. Germline CDR1 reads SGHRS; CDR2 reads YFSETQ. A few counts support this clonotype. Its antigen is still unknown. The rearrangement joins TRBV5-1 to TRBJ2-3; D remains ambiguous. The sequence derives from a man in his forties or fifties with multiple sclerosis. The sample consisted of PBMCs. The CDR3 nucleotides read TGCGCCAGCAGCTTGGGTATGGGGGATACGCAGTATTTT. Translation gives CASSLGMGDTQYF.